The source of this T cell receptor beta chain is a study of blood T cell repertoires in COVID-19. About the research overall: Sources were T cells, B-cell-depleted T cells, or PBMCs; the material itself was cDNA or gDNA.

Profiled with immunoSEQ multiplex PCR; TCRdb holds only in-frame clones, not every one. This table holds roughly 120,000 clones, 80% to 90% found once. Germline V gene sequence: CDR1 SGHAT, CDR2 FQNNGV. V lost 8 bases and J lost 3; bases outside the gene matches: 10. CDR3 length: 15 amino acids. This TCR was sampled from a man in his forties or fifties with acute or convalescent COVID-19. The chain combines TRBV11-2 with TRBJ2-1, with 7 nucleotides matching TRBD2. Sequencing input: peripheral blood. CDR3 DNA: TGTGCCAGCTCCCTGGCTAGCGGAAGCTACAATGAGCAGTTCTTC. Encoded protein: CASSLASGSYNEQFF.